A single sample gave rise to the 3 T cell receptor beta chains below, sequenced in a study of T cells after yellow fever vaccination. TCRdb ran MiXCR on the 5' RACE reads and lists one entry per CDR3 protein. The sample carries 96,000 or so distinct CDR3 sequences, 7.5% to 10% recorded once. The starting material was CD8+ T cells not binding an NS4B(214-222) dextramer, sorted from PBMCs, obtained roughly 14 days after the first yellow fever vaccination. These receptor sequences come from a young man who received the YFV17D yellow fever vaccine.

This clonotype was seen at least ten times. The V call is TRBV10-3, the J call TRBJ1-4; TRBD1 matches 12 bases. Germline V gene lookup returns CDR1 ENHRY and CDR2 SYGVKD. V lost 6 bases, J lost 7 bases, and 3 bases stayed unmatched. This CDR3 has 14 residues. Here the CDR3 DNA reads TGTGCCATCAGAGGGACAGGGGGCAGTGAAAAACTGTTTTTT. Translated: CAIRGTGGSEKLFF.

This clonotype was seen a few times. V gene TRBV7-9 combines with J gene TRBJ1-1, with no clear D. With 5 bases removed from V and 1 base from J, the gap between germline ends came to 11 bases. The V gene's germline CDR1 is SEHNR and CDR2 FQNEAQ (reference sequence). The CDR3 contains 14 residues. The CDR3 region has the DNA TGTGCCAGCAGCCAGGTAGGCCGGAACACTGAAGCTTTCTTT. Its translation: CASSQVGRNTEAFF.

This clonotype was seen more than once but under ten times. The V call is TRBV5-1, the J call TRBJ1-1, with TRBD1 identical over 7 bases. The CDR3 consists of 13 residues. The trim removed 0 bases at V and 11 bases at J, leaving 7 bases unmatched. Germline V gene data show CDR1 as SGHRS and CDR2 as YFSETQ. The CDR3 spells CASSLGDRGGAFF. Written as DNA, the CDR3 is TGCGCCAGCAGCTTGGGGGACAGAGGGGGGGCTTTCTTT. Combining the CDR3 with reference TRBV5-1 and TRBJ1-1 gives the whole variable domain KAGVTQTPRYLIKTRGQQVTLSCSPISGHRSVSWYQQTPGQGLQFLFEYFSETQRNKGNFPGRFSGRQFSNSRSEMNVSTLELGDSALYLCASSLGDRGGAFFGQGTRLTVV.